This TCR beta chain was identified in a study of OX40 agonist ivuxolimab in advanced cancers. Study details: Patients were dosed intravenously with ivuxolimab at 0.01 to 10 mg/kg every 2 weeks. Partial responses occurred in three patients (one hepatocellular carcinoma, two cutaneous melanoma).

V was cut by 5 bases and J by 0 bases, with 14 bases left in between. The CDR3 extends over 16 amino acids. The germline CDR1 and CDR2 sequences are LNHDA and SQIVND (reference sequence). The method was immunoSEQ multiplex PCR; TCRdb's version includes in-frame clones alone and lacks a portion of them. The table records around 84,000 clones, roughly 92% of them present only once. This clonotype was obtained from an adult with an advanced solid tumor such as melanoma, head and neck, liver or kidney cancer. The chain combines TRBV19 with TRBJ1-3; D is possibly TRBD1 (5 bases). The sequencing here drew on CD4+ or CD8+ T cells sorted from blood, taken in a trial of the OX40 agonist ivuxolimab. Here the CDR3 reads CASSPGTALSGNTIYF. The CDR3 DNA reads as TGTGCCAGTAGTCCCGGGACTGCCCTCTCTGGAAACACCATATATTTT.